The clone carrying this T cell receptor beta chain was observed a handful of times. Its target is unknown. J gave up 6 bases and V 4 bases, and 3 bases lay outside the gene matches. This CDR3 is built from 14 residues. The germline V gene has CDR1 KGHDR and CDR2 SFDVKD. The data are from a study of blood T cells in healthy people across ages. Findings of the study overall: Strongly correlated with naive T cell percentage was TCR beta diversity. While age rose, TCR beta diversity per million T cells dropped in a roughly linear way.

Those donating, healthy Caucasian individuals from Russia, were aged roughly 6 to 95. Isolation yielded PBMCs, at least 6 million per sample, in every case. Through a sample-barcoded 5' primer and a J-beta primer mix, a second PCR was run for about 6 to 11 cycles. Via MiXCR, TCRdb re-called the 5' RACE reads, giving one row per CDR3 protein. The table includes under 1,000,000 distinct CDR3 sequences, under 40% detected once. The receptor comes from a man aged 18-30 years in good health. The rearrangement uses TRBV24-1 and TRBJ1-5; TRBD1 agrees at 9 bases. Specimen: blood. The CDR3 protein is CATSDRDRAQPQHF. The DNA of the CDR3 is TGTGCCACCAGTGACCGGGACAGGGCTCAGCCCCAGCATTTT.